These T cell receptor beta chains were read from a single sample in a study of blood T cell repertoires in COVID-19. Generated by immunoSEQ multiplex PCR, the TCRdb table keeps only in-frame clones and is missing some. The data hold a few hundred thousand clones, with over 85% observed a single time. The material sequenced was PBMCs or T cells enriched from blood (not recorded which). These receptors were taken from a woman aged 30 to 39 who had recovered from COVID-19. Both conserved end residues are part of each CDR3. A D gene is named only where the DNA matches it firmly. Only some rows state a clone size, as once, few, many or a class for expanded clones.

J: TRBJ2-3
V: TRBV24-1
length: 15
size: .
D: .
DNA: TGTGCCACCAGTGATTCCTGGGCCGGGGAAGATACGCAGTATTTT
CDR3: CATSDSWAGEDTQYF

J: TRBJ1-1
V: TRBV30
length: 15
size: .
D: TRBD1
DNA: TGTGCCTGGAGTGATTCGGGACAGGGGAACACTGAAGCTTTCTTT
CDR3: CAWSDSGQGNTEAFF

J: TRBJ2-1
V: TRBV5-4
length: 13
size: .
D: TRBD2
DNA: TGTGCCAGCAGCTTGGATTTGGCGGGAGAGAAGTTCTTC
CDR3: CASSLDLAGEKFF

J: TRBJ2-5
V: TRBV6-5
length: 13
size: .
D: .
DNA: TGTGCCAGCAGGGACTGGACCAGGGAGACCCAGTACTTC
CDR3: CASRDWTRETQYF

J: TRBJ2-3
V: TRBV9
length: 15
size: once
D: .
DNA: TGTGCCAGCAGCGTATGGGGGCGGGGCACAGATACGCAGTATTTT
CDR3: CASSVWGRGTDTQYF

J: TRBJ1-2
V: TRBV30
length: 14
size: .
D: TRBD1
DNA: TGTGCCTGGAGTGTACAGGGGAATTTCGATCGCTACACCTTC
CDR3: CAWSVQGNFDRYTF

J: TRBJ2-3
V: TRBV7-9
length: 15
size: .
D: .
DNA: TGTGCCAGCAGCTCGAGGGGAGGTAGCACAGATACGCAGTATTTT
CDR3: CASSSRGGSTDTQYF

J: TRBJ1-2
V: TRBV25-1
length: 12
size: .
D: .
DNA: TGTGCCAGCAGCTGGGGCCGCTATGGCTACACCTTC
CDR3: CASSWGRYGYTF

J: TRBJ1-1
V: TRBV11-2
length: 13
size: .
D: .
DNA: TGTGCCAGCAGTTACACGGGGAACACTGAAGCTTTCTTT
CDR3: CASSYTGNTEAFF

J: TRBJ2-7
V: TRBV5-6
length: 16
size: .
D: .
DNA: TGTGCCAGCAGGCGATCCCGGGGTAAAGGGTCCTACGAGCAGTACTTC
CDR3: CASRRSRGKGSYEQYF

J: TRBJ1-5
V: TRBV6-2/TRBV6-3
length: 18
size: .
D: TRBD1
DNA: TGTGCCAGCAGTTGGGGGACAGATCTGATACCTAGCAATCAGCCCCAGCATTTT
CDR3: CASSWGTDLIPSNQPQHF

J: TRBJ2-5
V: TRBV18
length: 15
size: .
D: .
DNA: TGTGCCAGCTCACCCATGACGGGGGGCCCGGAGACCCAGTACTTC
CDR3: CASSPMTGGPETQYF

J: TRBJ1-6
V: TRBV7-2
length: 13
size: .
D: .
DNA: TGTGCCAGCAGTCCCGGACAGAACACACTTGTCCACTTT
CDR3: CASSPGQNTLVHF

J: TRBJ1-5
V: TRBV7-9
length: 16
size: .
D: .
DNA: TGTGCCAGCAGCTTAGGGACTTCAATCGGCAATCAGCCCCAGCATTTT
CDR3: CASSLGTSIGNQPQHF

J: TRBJ2-5
V: TRBV19
length: 13
size: .
D: .
DNA: TGTGCCAGTAGTATATCCGTACAAGAGACCCAGTACTTC
CDR3: CASSISVQETQYF

J: TRBJ1-1
V: TRBV4-3
length: 16
size: .
D: .
DNA: TGCGCCAGCAGCCAAGATATAGGGAGAGGGAACACTGAAGCTTTCTTT
CDR3: CASSQDIGRGNTEAFF

J: TRBJ1-5
V: TRBV10-3
length: 13
size: .
D: .
DNA: TGCGCAACATCGGTAGGGGGTAATCAGCCCCAGCATTTT
CDR3: CATSVGGNQPQHF

J: TRBJ1-1
V: TRBV19
length: 14
size: .
D: .
DNA: TGTGCCAGTAATTATCGGACAGTCAACACTGAAGCTTTCTTT
CDR3: CASNYRTVNTEAFF

J: TRBJ1-2
V: TRBV28
length: 14
size: .
D: .
DNA: TGTGCCAGCAGTTCCGGTTGGCGAGGGGGTGGCTACACCTTC
CDR3: CASSSGWRGGGYTF

J: TRBJ2-7
V: TRBV6-5
length: 15
size: .
D: TRBD1
DNA: TGTGCCAGCAGGTACAGGGGGCAGGGGCACTACGAGCAGTACTTC
CDR3: CASRYRGQGHYEQYF

J: TRBJ2-7
V: TRBV11-2
length: 14
size: .
D: TRBD1
DNA: TGTGCCAGCAGCTTTAAGGACAGGCCCCACGAGCAGTACTTC
CDR3: CASSFKDRPHEQYF

J: TRBJ1-2
V: TRBV4-1
length: 16
size: .
D: TRBD1
DNA: TGCGCCAGCAGCCAAGTAGCAGGACAGGGAAACTATGGCTACACCTTC
CDR3: CASSQVAGQGNYGYTF